A single sample is the source of the 6 T cell receptor beta chains below, sequenced in a study of cytomegalovirus exposure and HLA in healthy donors (dated by TCRdb to about 2017). Library prep was done by the immunoSEQ multiplex PCR assay. The multiplex PCR relied on a mix of 60 forward primers for TCR Vbeta segments and 13 reverse primers for TCR Jbeta segments. TCRdb carries this immuneACCESS record with in-frame sequences only. Its versions omit some clonotypes, under half of them owing to an unresolved V gene in the studies checked, with the rest unexplained. The sample includes 150,000 to 200,000 clones, with roughly 78% observed a single time. Together, the top ten hold around 3.1% of the sample. The source material was PBMCs. The source is a woman aged 40 to 49 in good health and CMV-seronegative.

The rearrangement uses TRBV27 and TRBJ2-2, with 15 positions matching TRBD2. The CDR3 sequence is 20 residues long. Unmatched junction bases numbered 11, after V lost 1 base and J lost 5 bases. Germline V gene lookup returns CDR1 MNHEY and CDR2 SMNVEV (reference sequence). This chain's CDR3 is CASSLFPPGLAGGSTGELFF. The CDR3 DNA is TGTGCCAGCAGTTTATTTCCTCCGGGACTAGCGGGGGGTAGTACCGGGGAGCTGTTTTTT.

The V call is TRBV9, the J call TRBJ1-4; tentatively, D is TRBD1 (6 bases). CDR1 and CDR2 (germline): SGDLS, YYNGEE. CDR3 length equals 14 residues. Trimming cost V 4 bases and J 8 bases, with 15 bases left between them. The CDR3 coding sequence is TGTGCCAGCAGCCGCCGGGGGGCGTACGAAAAACTGTTTTTT. This translates into CASSRRGAYEKLFF.

The J gene is TRBJ1-1, the V gene TRBV21-1; the table names TRBD1, a call not compared with the DNA. TRBV21-1 is recorded as a pseudogene. The CDR3 totals 15 residues. CDR3 nucleotide sequence: TGTGCCAGCAGCGACACTGGGACAGTGAACACTGAAGCTTTCTTT. Its protein product is CASSDTGTVNTEAFF.

V and J are TRBV5-1 and TRBJ2-2, with 7 bases that match TRBD2. This CDR3 has 17 residues. Germline CDR1 is SGHRS and CDR2 is YFSETQ. Germline trimming cut 0 bases from V and 5 bases from J; bases unmatched to any gene: 10. The CDR3 region is CASSLVPAGITTGELFF. The CDR3 DNA follows: TGCGCCAGCAGCTTGGTTCCAGCGGGAATCACTACCGGGGAGCTGTTTTTT. Complete variable domain (other parts from reference TRBV5-1 and TRBJ2-2): KAGVTQTPRYLIKTRGQQVTLSCSPISGHRSVSWYQQTPGQGLQFLFEYFSETQRNKGNFPGRFSGRQFSNSRSEMNVSTLELGDSALYLCASSLVPAGITTGELFFGEGSRLTVL.

J is TRBJ1-1 and V is TRBV18; 8 bases map to TRBD1. V shed 4 bases, J shed 3 bases, and the junction held 4 bases outside the gene matches. CDR1 KGHSH and CDR2 LQKENI come from the germline V gene. This CDR3 is built from 14 residues. The DNA of the CDR3 is TGTGCCAGCTCACGACAGGGGTTTGACACTGAAGCTTTCTTT. Translating gives CASSRQGFDTEAFF.

The gene calls are TRBV28 and TRBJ2-5; no firm D call. Germline lookup yields CDR1 MDHEN and CDR2 SYDVKM. V gave up 5 bases and J gave up 0 bases, with 10 bases separating them. The CDR3 has 14 residues. CDR3 region: CASSPGQYQETQYF. The DNA for the CDR3 is TGTGCCAGCAGTCCGGGTCAGTACCAAGAGACCCAGTACTTC. The complete variable domain, with remaining parts taken from reference TRBV28 and TRBJ2-5, reads DVKVTQSSRYLVKRTGEKVFLECVQDMDHENMFWYRQDPGLGLRLIYFSYDVKMKEKGDIPEGYSVSREKKERFSLILESASTNQTSMYLCASSPGQYQETQYFGPGTRLLVL.